What follows are 21 T cell receptor beta chains derived from one specimen sequenced in a study of OX40 agonist ivuxolimab in advanced cancers. Repertoires were generated with immunoSEQ multiplex PCR, while TCRdb's copy carries only in-frame clones and drops some. Among 70,000 to 85,000 clones listed, approximately 86% were seen once. The material sequenced was CD4+ or CD8+ T cells sorted from blood, taken in a trial of the OX40 agonist ivuxolimab. The receptors come from an adult with an advanced solid tumor such as melanoma, head and neck, liver or kidney cancer.

The CDR3 nucleotides are TGTGCCAGCAGCTTGAACAGGGGAGGCGAGCAGTACTTC. Protein sequence: CASSLNRGGEQYF. This rearrangement joins TRBV11-3 to TRBJ2-7; the D gene is possibly TRBD1 (7 bases). With 3 bases removed from V and 6 bases from J, the gap between germline ends came to 12 bases. CDR1 and CDR2 (germline): SGHNT, YENEEA. The CDR3 has 13 amino acids.

This chain uses TRBV19 with TRBJ2-6; 10 bases line up with TRBD1. This CDR3 region has 17 residues. V shed 6 bases and J 4 bases; nucleotides not matched to a gene: 9. Germline CDR1 LNHDA, CDR2 SQIVND (reference sequence). CDR3 DNA: TGTGCCAGTAGAAGTCCCGGGACAGGGGTCGGGGCCAACGTCCTGACTTTC. It specifies CASRSPGTGVGANVLTF.

This chain links TRBV5-1 with TRBJ2-5, with unresolved D. Deletions cut 0 bases from V and 1 base from J, with 7 bases between. The germline gives CDR1 SGHRS, CDR2 YFSETQ. This CDR3 is 14 amino acids long. The CDR3 is CASSLGGLQETQYF. The CDR3 bases are TGCGCCAGCAGCTTGGGAGGTCTCCAAGAGACCCAGTACTTC.

This clone was detected a few times. This chain uses TRBV5-5 with TRBJ1-2, with D tentatively TRBD1 (6 bases). Trimming stripped 3 bases from V and 4 bases from J, with 10 bases between. Germline loops: CDR1 SGHKS, CDR2 YYEKEE (reference sequence). This CDR3 is built from 13 residues. CDR3 DNA sequence: TGTGCCAGCAGCTGGGGGCCCGGCTATGGCTACACCTTC. It is translated as CASSWGPGYGYTF.

The chain employs TRBV9 and TRBJ2-5; either TRBD1 or TRBD2 may fit D (5 bases each). V shed 0 bases and J shed 1 base, with 7 bases lying between them. The CDR3 is made up of 14 amino acids. CDR1 and CDR2 from the germline V gene are SGDLS and YYNGEE. CDR3 loop: CASSVGGAQETQYF. For the CDR3, the DNA is TGTGCCAGCAGCGTAGGAGGGGCCCAAGAGACCCAGTACTTC.

This chain connects TRBV12-1 to TRBJ2-5; the table's TRBD2 call for D was not verified on the DNA. TRBV12-1 is annotated as a pseudogene. CDR3 length: 14 amino acids. As DNA, the CDR3 is TGTGCCAGCAGCTCCAGCGGGAGAGGAAAGACCCAGTACTTC. It yields the protein CASSSSGRGKTQYF.

This rearrangement joins TRBV6-1 to TRBJ2-3; 8 bases are shared with TRBD2. The CDR3 runs to 14 residues. The V gene's germline CDR1 is MNHNS and CDR2 SASEGT. J was trimmed by 2 bases and V by 5 bases; bases with no gene match: 3. CDR3: CASSLTSATDTQYF. Written as DNA, the CDR3 is TGTGCCAGCAGTTTGACTAGCGCCACAGATACGCAGTATTTT.

The chain couples TRBV4-1 to TRBJ2-2; 7 bases align to TRBD1. The ends lost 4 bases at V and 1 base at J; junction bases unmatched: 6. The V gene's germline CDR1 is MGHRA and CDR2 YSYEKL. This CDR3 has 16 amino acids. The CDR3 reads CASSRQGLGNTGELFF. The CDR3 region has the DNA TGCGCCAGCAGCCGACAGGGCCTTGGGAACACCGGGGAGCTGTTTTTT.

This clone was seen a few times. V is TRBV10-3 and J is TRBJ2-7, with 8 nucleotides matching TRBD1. The germline gives CDR1 ENHRY, CDR2 SYGVKD. This CDR3 is 13 amino acids long. The V gene end was trimmed by 8 bases and the J gene end by 2 bases; junction bases not matched to a gene: 5. The CDR3 bases are TGTGCCATCGCCTTGACAGGGGCCTACGAGCAGTACTTC. Translated, it gives CAIALTGAYEQYF.

The rearrangement joins TRBV7-6 to TRBJ2-5; TRBD1 matches at 9 bases. Trimming at V came to 3 bases and at J to 5 bases, leaving 7 bases not matched to a gene. Germline V gene data show CDR1 as SGHVS and CDR2 as FNYEAQ. This CDR3 is built from 15 residues. The CDR3 region has the DNA TGTGCCAGCAGCTTTGACCCCGACAGGGGGGAGACCCAGTACTTC. This gives the protein CASSFDPDRGETQYF.

The chain links TRBV6-1 to TRBJ1-3; D uncertain. Trimming pared 1 base from V and 2 bases from J, leaving 15 bases between. CDR3 length equals 17 residues. Germline V gives CDR1 MNHNS, CDR2 SASEGT. The CDR3 protein is CASSEEEGLLAGNTIYF. The CDR3 DNA reads TGTGCCAGCAGTGAAGAAGAAGGTCTCCTGGCTGGAAACACCATATATTTT.

The chain is built from TRBV11-2 and TRBJ2-7; TRBD2 might be the D (6 bases). The CDR3 extends over 15 amino acids. CDR1 and CDR2 from the germline V gene are SGHAT and FQNNGV. V was pared by 4 bases and J by 7 bases, with 20 bases between. CDR3 residues: CASSSGTAVSGEQYF. The CDR3 DNA sequence: TGTGCCAGCAGCTCCGGGACGGCCGTGAGCGGGGAGCAGTACTTC.

The chain carries TRBV7-3 and TRBJ1-1; D is unresolved. Trimming pared 5 bases from V and 0 bases from J, leaving 7 bases between. CDR1 is SGHTA, CDR2 FQGTGA, per germline. This CDR3 spans 13 amino acids. The CDR3 sequence is CASSADLNTEAFF. CDR3 in DNA: TGTGCCAGCAGCGCCGATTTGAACACTGAAGCTTTCTTT.

This chain uses TRBV18 with TRBJ1-5, with unresolved D. The CDR3 runs to 14 residues. V was cut by 3 bases and J by 3 bases, with 9 bases left in between. Germline CDR1 reads KGHSH; CDR2 reads LQKENI. The CDR3 DNA reads as TGTGCCAGCTCACCCCCAGGCCCCAATCAGCCCCAGCATTTT. Its protein is CASSPPGPNQPQHF.

This clone was counted between two and nine times. The genes are TRBV5-1 and TRBJ2-7; D is perhaps TRBD2 (5 bases). The CDR3 is made up of 14 amino acids. V was pared by 5 bases and J by 0 bases, with 12 bases between. CDR1 is SGHRS and CDR2 is YFSETQ in the germline V gene. This chain's CDR3 is CASSPSGGSYEQYF. The CDR3 DNA reads as TGCGCCAGCAGTCCCAGCGGAGGCTCCTACGAGCAGTACTTC.

This clone was seen once. V is TRBV5-1 and J is TRBJ2-3; TRBD2 matches at 12 bases. Trimming at V came to 5 bases and at J to 0 bases, leaving 4 bases not matched to a gene. CDR3 length equals 16 residues. Germline CDR1 is SGHRS and CDR2 is YFSETQ. CDR3 DNA: TGCGCCAGCAGGGCCGGGACTAGCGGGAGCACAGATACGCAGTATTTT. Translation: CASRAGTSGSTDTQYF.

J is TRBJ2-3 and V is TRBV10-3; no reliable D call. In germline, CDR1 is ENHRY, CDR2 SYGVKD. CDR3 length equals 14 residues. Trimming left V 2 bases short and J 5 bases short, with 11 bases between. CDR3 amino acids: CAISELVTGDTQYF. CDR3 sequence (DNA): TGTGCCATCAGTGAGCTGGTAACGGGAGATACGCAGTATTTT.

The chain joins TRBV12-5 to TRBJ2-1; tentatively, D is TRBD2 (6 bases). The V and J ends lost 11 bases and 2 bases respectively, with 19 bases between them. The CDR3 contains 15 residues. CDR1 LGHNT and CDR2 FRNRAP come from the germline V gene. Here the CDR3 DNA reads TGTGCTTCCGCTGGGGGGTGGAGCGCCTACAATGAGCAGTTCTTC. Its protein product is CASAGGWSAYNEQFF.

The gene calls are TRBV5-1 and TRBJ1-2, with D maybe TRBD1 (6 bases). The germline V gene has CDR1 SGHRS and CDR2 YFSETQ. The CDR3 extends over 15 amino acids. Trimming shortened V by 2 bases and J by 2 bases, and 13 bases separated the two germline ends. CDR3 DNA: TGCGCCAGCAGCTTCCGACAGGAAACCAACTATGGCTACACCTTC. Residues: CASSFRQETNYGYTF. Based on the CDR3 plus reference TRBV5-1 and TRBJ1-2, the full variable domain is KAGVTQTPRYLIKTRGQQVTLSCSPISGHRSVSWYQQTPGQGLQFLFEYFSETQRNKGNFPGRFSGRQFSNSRSEMNVSTLELGDSALYLCASSFRQETNYGYTFGSGTRLTVV.

The V gene is TRBV19, the J gene TRBJ2-4; 8 bases agree with TRBD1. This CDR3 is 17 amino acids long. The V segment lost 3 bases and the J segment 4 bases; nucleotides outside the gene matches: 11. The V gene's germline CDR1 is LNHDA and CDR2 SQIVND (reference sequence). The CDR3 bases are TGTGCCAGTAGTATTGCCCAAAAGTGGACAGGGAAAAACATTCAGTACTTC. Translating gives CASSIAQKWTGKNIQYF.

As regards this clone: Other DNA sequences in this sample translate to the same CDR3. This chain links TRBV11-3 with TRBJ2-5; 7 nucleotides match TRBD2. The CDR3 extends over 13 amino acids. Losses at the gene ends were 3 bases for V and 5 bases for J; bases not matched to a gene: 3. Germline V lookup: CDR1 SGHNT, CDR2 YENEEA. The CDR3: CASSLKGGETQYF. The CDR3 DNA sequence: TGTGCCAGCAGCTTGAAGGGAGGGGAGACCCAGTACTTC.